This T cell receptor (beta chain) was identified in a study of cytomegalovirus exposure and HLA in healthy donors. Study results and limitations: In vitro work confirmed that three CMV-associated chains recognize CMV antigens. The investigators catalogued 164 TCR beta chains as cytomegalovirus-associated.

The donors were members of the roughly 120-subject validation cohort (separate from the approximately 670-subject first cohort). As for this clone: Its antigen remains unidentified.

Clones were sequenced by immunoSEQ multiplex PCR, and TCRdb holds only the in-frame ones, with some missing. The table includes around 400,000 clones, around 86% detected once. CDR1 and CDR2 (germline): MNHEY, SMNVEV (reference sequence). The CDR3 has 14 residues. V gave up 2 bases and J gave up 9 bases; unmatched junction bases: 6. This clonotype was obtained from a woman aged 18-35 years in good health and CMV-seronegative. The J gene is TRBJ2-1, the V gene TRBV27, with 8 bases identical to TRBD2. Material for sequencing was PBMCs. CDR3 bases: TGTGCCAGCAGTTTACGGGGGGGGAGGGGTGAGCAGTTCTTC. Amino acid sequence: CASSLRGGRGEQFF.